Listed below are T cell receptor beta chains from one sample, sequenced in a study of shared clonotypes between healthy human individuals. Sequenced by immunoSEQ multiplex PCR; TCRdb stores in-frame clones only, minus some. The table shows 850,000 to 1,200,000 clones, with 65% to 80% occurring only once. The source material was memory CD4+ T cells sorted from blood. The receptors originated from a man younger than 30 in good health. Both conserved end residues are part of each CDR3. A D gene is named only where the DNA matches it firmly. Rows give clone size only sometimes, using once, few, many, or a class for an expanded clone.

D: TRBD1; size: NA; V: TRBV30; J: TRBJ2-7; CDR3: CAWSQDRVNEQYF; DNA: TGTGCCTGGAGCCAGGACAGGGTTAACGAGCAGTACTTC
D: NA; size: few; V: TRBV27; J: TRBJ1-1; CDR3: CASSPRVMNTEAFF; DNA: TGTGCCAGCAGCCCGCGGGTTATGAACACTGAAGCTTTCTTT
D: NA; size: NA; V: TRBV2; J: TRBJ2-1; CDR3: CASSVARLGSGPFF; DNA: TGTGCCAGCAGTGTCGCCCGACTCGGATCGGGCCCGTTCTTC
D: NA; size: NA; V: TRBV2; J: TRBJ1-1; CDR3: CASTTRGGNTEAFF; DNA: TGTGCCAGCACCACACGCGGGGGGAACACTGAAGCTTTCTTT
D: NA; size: NA; V: TRBV7-9; J: TRBJ2-2; CDR3: CASSFPTVTTGELFF; DNA: TGTGCCAGCAGCTTCCCGACAGTCACCACCGGGGAGCTGTTTTTT
D: NA; size: NA; V: TRBV7-8; J: TRBJ2-3; CDR3: CASSLAYGGDTQYF; DNA: TGTGCCAGCAGCTTAGCGTATGGGGGAGATACGCAGTATTTT
D: TRBD2; size: NA; V: TRBV9; J: TRBJ2-2; CDR3: CASSVDAGGHTGELFF; DNA: TGTGCCAGCAGCGTAGATGCGGGAGGGCACACCGGGGAGCTGTTTTTT
D: NA; size: NA; V: TRBV5-1; J: TRBJ1-2; CDR3: CASSLDQGFYGYTF; DNA: TGCGCCAGCAGCTTGGACCAGGGGTTCTATGGCTACACCTTC
D: TRBD2; size: NA; V: TRBV18; J: TRBJ2-7; CDR3: CASSLFMRSGSSYEQYF; DNA: TGTGCCAGCTCACTGTTTATGAGAAGCGGGAGCTCCTACGAGCAGTACTTC
D: TRBD1; size: NA; V: TRBV7-3; J: TRBJ1-2; CDR3: CASSLGQGARNYGYTF; DNA: TGTGCCAGCAGCTTGGGACAGGGGGCGCGAAACTATGGCTACACCTTC
D: TRBD2; size: NA; V: TRBV6-5; J: TRBJ2-2; CDR3: CASRERGNTGELFF; DNA: TGTGCCAGCAGGGAGCGGGGGAACACCGGGGAGCTGTTTTTT